The clone carrying this TCR beta chain came up once. Under the authors' procedure: From reference gene primer amplification, estimates of nucleated cell counts were derived. Some clones are missing from TCRdb's copy, which holds only in-frame ones; the method was immunoSEQ multiplex PCR. D and trimming come from the DNA, and the V and J calls and clone size come from that table. The table lists around 110,000 clones, over 65% of them singletons. The germline CDR1 and CDR2 sequences are LNHDA and SQIVND (reference sequence). The CDR3 is made up of 15 amino acids. The V gene end was trimmed by 5 bases and the J gene end by 3 bases; junction bases not matched to a gene: 5. The data derive from a study of blood T cell repertoires in COVID-19. About the study: Specimens from acute and convalescent COVID-19 originated in the United States, Italy and Spain. T cells, B-cell-depleted T cells, or PBMCs supplied cDNA or gDNA.

V is TRBV19 and J is TRBJ2-3; 10 bases are a match to TRBD2. Sequencing used peripheral blood. This TCR was recovered from a man aged 30-40 years with acute or convalescent COVID-19. The CDR3 DNA reads TGTGCCAGTAGTCCCGGGACTAGCGAAACAGATACGCAGTATTTT. Its translation is CASSPGTSETDTQYF.